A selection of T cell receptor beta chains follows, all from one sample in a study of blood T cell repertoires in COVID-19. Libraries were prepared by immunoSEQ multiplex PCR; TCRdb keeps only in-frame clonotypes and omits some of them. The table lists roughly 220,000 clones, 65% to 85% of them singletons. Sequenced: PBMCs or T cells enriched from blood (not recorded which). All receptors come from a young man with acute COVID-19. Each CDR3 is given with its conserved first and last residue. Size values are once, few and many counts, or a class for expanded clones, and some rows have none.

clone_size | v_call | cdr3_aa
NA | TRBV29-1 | CSVSQGAANEKLFF
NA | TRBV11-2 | CASSLDPSGYGYTF
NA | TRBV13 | CASSTQGNEKLFF
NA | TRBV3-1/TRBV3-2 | CASSQGTGRSSPLHF
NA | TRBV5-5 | CASSLVGGNSPLHF
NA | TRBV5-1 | CASSIPSHEQYF
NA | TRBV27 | CASSLRLATDTQYF
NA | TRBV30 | CAWSRDSNTEAFF
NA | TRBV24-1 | CATGTPGTPNTGELFF
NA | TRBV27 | CASSLYGFNTEAFF
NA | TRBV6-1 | CASSEVRGMNTEAFF
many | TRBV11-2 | CASSFGTGEYEQYF
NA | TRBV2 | CASLSRGRSSGNTIYF
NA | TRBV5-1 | CASNDGAAYNEQFF
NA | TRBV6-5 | CAIGGNQPQHF
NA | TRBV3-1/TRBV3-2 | CASSPLLRAGQETQYF
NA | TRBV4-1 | CASSFRTGGTGNTIYF
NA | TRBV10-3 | CAISVRSRTSGGYEQYF
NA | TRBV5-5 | CASSLSGGLETQYF
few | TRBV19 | CASSMSVSSYEQYF
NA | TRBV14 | CASSQFTGTIAFF
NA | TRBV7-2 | CASSLGPGGKETQYF
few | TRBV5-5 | CASSLGDRVVNQPQHF
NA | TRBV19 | CASSRATGGNNEQFF
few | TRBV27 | CASRRQGGQETQYF
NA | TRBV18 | CASSPLASGNSYEQYF
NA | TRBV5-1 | CASSQGQYADTQYF
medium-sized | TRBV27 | CASSYQGQESYEQYF
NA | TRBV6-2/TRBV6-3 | CASSSWELYEQYF
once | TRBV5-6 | CASSPSGRQPQHF
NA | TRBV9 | CASSVEQGSGNTIYF
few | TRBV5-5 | CASSSTQGARGGEQYF
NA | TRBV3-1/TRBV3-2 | CASSQGGGYEQYF
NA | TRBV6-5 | CASSYRLAGGPRQYF
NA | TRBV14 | CASSQQGWGGYTF
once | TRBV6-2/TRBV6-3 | CASSYVPFMRVTGGGEQFF
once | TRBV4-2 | CASSQGLAPRNEQYF
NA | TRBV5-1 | CASSLGAAYEQYF
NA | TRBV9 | CASSVGHTNEQFF
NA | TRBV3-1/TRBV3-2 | CASSQGRGGYEQYF
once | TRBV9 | CASSSAGGPTDTQYF
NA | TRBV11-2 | CASSRQGAGETQYF
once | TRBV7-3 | CASSLIGGTTYEQYF
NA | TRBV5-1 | CASMGGQGAYGYTF
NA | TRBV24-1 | CATSDPDRLETQYF
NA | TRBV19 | CASGSGSGELFF
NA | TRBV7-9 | CASSPGSFLVYGYTF
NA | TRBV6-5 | CASSYGDRGEGYTF
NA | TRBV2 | CASQGRDTIYF
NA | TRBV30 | CAWSVLWAQYF
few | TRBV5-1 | CASSLRQVPKHF
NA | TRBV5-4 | CASKLAGGFLTDTQYF
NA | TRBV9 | CASSVGTGGTEAFF
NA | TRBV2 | CASRGQGISTDTQYF
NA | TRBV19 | CASSRLSRSDSNQPQHF